A single T cell receptor (beta chain) is shown here with its context. What it binds is unknown. CDR3 length equals 17 residues. CDR1 and CDR2 from the germline V gene are LGHNA and YNFKEQ. V gave up 2 bases and J gave up 2 bases, with 18 bases separating them. These data come from a study of cytomegalovirus exposure and HLA in healthy donors. Whole-study results and caveats: Certain indistinguishable V segments, among them TRBV6-2 and TRBV6-3, were excluded. Analysis was carried out at a later point, and it linked a missense DCLRE1C variant to TCR beta V- and J-gene trimming. The likely origin of a cluster of highly shared sequence variants was a sequencing artifact.

The PCR employed 60 Vbeta primers together with 13 Jbeta primers. Libraries were prepared by immunoSEQ multiplex PCR; TCRdb keeps only in-frame clonotypes and omits some of them. Of hundreds of thousands of clones in the sample, roughly 79% were seen once. The origin of this receptor is a woman aged 40-49 years in good health and CMV-seronegative. The sequencing input was PBMCs. V gene TRBV4-2 combines with J gene TRBJ2-5; TRBD1 is a possible D gene (6 bases). The CDR3 bases are TGTGCCAGCAGCCAAACCGGGACACGGGGTCTACAAGAGACCCAGTACTTC. Amino acids: CASSQTGTRGLQETQYF.